The source of this T cell receptor (beta chain) is a study of blood T cells in healthy people across ages. Study-wide findings and caveats: Strong correlation was found linking TCR beta diversity to naive T cell percentage. Among long-lived donors, naive CD4+ cells were more numerous and diversity higher than in aged donors.

Between the trimmed V and J ends, which lost 1 base and 6 bases, there was a span of 10 bases. This CDR3 is 14 amino acids long. A second 7 to 11 cycle PCR used barcoded and J-beta primers. TCRdb itself ran the 5' RACE reads through MiXCR, one entry per CDR3 protein. The profile shows over 950,000 distinct CDR3 sequences, approximately 38% of them singletons. This clonotype was seen a handful of times. Antigen unknown. The chain links TRBV12-3 or TRBV12-4 to TRBJ2-4, with D tentatively TRBD1 (6 bases). Material for sequencing was blood. This sequence originates from a man between 18 and 29 years old in good health. CDR3 amino acids: CASSLDRAGNIQYF. The CDR3 DNA follows: TGTGCCAGCAGTTTAGACAGGGCCGGAAACATTCAGTACTTC.